Detailed here is one T cell receptor (beta chain). Germline V lookup: CDR1 LNHDA, CDR2 SQIVND (reference sequence). After removal of 3 bases from V and 4 bases from J, the junction contained 0 bases not matched to a gene. The CDR3 loop spans 13 amino acids. Assay: immunoSEQ multiplex PCR; the TCRdb copy retains only in-frame clones and omits some. The table includes about 40,000 clones, around nine tenths detected once. These data come from a study of T cell changes during pregnancy in multiple sclerosis. The sequenced sample was peripheral blood, obtained before pregnancy. The rearrangement joins TRBV19 to TRBJ2-5; 9 nucleotides match TRBD1. This sequence originates from a female donor with multiple sclerosis, enrolled in a pregnancy study. CDR3 coding DNA: TGTGCCAGTAGTATGGACAGGGGAGAGACCCAGTACTTC. Protein product: CASSMDRGETQYF. The full variable domain, rest sourced from reference TRBV19 and TRBJ2-5, is DGGITQSPKYLFRKEGQNVTLSCEQNLNHDAMYWYRQDPGQGLRLIYYSQIVNDFQKGDIAEGYSVSREKKESFPLTVTSAQKNPTAFYLCASSMDRGETQYFGPGTRLLVL.